This T cell receptor (beta chain) was identified in a study of CD8 T cells in ankylosing spondylitis (dated by TCRdb to about 2017). Background on the whole study: To find TCR variants linked to disease, the study profiled T cell receptor beta repertoires in ankylosing spondylitis patients and healthy donors. The whole study cohort included 85 to 120 healthy donors and 25 ankylosing spondylitis patients. Peripheral blood was sampled, and synovial fluid was also collected from ankylosing spondylitis patients.

CDR1 and CDR2 (MNHEY, SVGAGI) derive from the germline V gene. The junction shows trimming of 0 bases on V and 3 bases on J, and the gene matches do not reach 7 bases of it. The CDR3 goes from the cysteine to the phenylalanine over 18 residues. The DNA shown is the 54-base CDR3, in frame from base 1. General conclusions and limits of the study: Some motif variants had previously been reported in the synovial fluid and blood of reactive arthritis patients, which suggests shared mechanisms of disease initiation. A CD8+ phenotype was shown by the disease-linked clones, which were found at relatively low frequencies in peripheral blood. The disease-linked clones were reported to be significantly enriched in matched synovial fluid samples from ankylosing spondylitis patients. Blood from ankylosing spondylitis patients appeared to be characterized by a TCR beta motif made up of eight highly homologous amino acid variants.

This clonotype was seen only a few times. The antigen it binds to is not known. No quality values exist for individual bases; no much larger clone is one base distant. Sequenced using an Illumina HiSeq 2500. Quantitative 5'-RACE with molecular barcodes was the method used to prepare the TCR beta libraries. On the study's bioinformatics: Disease-linked TCR variants were identified with a new computational method built on a probabilistic model of VDJ rearrangement. The raw public reads went through TCRdb reprocessing: fastp at Q25, MiXCR clone calling, in-frame beta chains kept. Rows matching on CDR3 protein sequence are summarized as one entry with the most common DNA and genes. The V and J calls reflect TCRdb's pipeline rather than the authors' work. Counted in this sample were 250,000 or so distinct CDR3 sequences; over 9.5% of them appeared once. Jointly, the top ten make up 2.5% to 3% of the sample.

The sequence joins TRBV6-5 to TRBJ2-1; a stretch of 11 junction bases matches TRBD1. The specimen was blood, either unsorted or a sorted T cell fraction (not recorded which). The TCR originated in a male donor with ankylosing spondylitis or in good health (not recorded which). The bases are TGTGCCAGCAGTTACTCACCAACTGGGACAGGGGGCTACAATGAGCAGTTCTTC. Translated, it reads CASSYSPTGTGGYNEQFF.